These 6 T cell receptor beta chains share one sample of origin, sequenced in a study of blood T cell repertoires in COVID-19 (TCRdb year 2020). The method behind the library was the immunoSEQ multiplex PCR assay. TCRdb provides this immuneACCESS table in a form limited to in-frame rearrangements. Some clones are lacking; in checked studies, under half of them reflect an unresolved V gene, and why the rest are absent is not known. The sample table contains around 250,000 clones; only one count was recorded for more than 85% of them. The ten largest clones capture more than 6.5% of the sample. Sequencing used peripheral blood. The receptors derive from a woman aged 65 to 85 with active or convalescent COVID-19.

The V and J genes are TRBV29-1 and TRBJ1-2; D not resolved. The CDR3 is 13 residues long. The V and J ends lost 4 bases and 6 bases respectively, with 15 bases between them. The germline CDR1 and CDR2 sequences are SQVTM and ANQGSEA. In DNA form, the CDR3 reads TGCAGCGTTGTACGGAGTGGTTCGAATGGCTACACCTTC. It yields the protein CSVVRSGSNGYTF.

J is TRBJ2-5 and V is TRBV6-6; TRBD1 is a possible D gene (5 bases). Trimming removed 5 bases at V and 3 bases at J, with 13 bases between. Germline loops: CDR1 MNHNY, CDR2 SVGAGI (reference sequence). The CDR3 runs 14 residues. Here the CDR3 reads CASSRRGWKETQYF. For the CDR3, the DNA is TGTGCCAGCAGTCGTAGGGGTTGGAAAGAGACCCAGTACTTC.

This chain's CDR3 is CASSPRQGASGANVLTF. For the CDR3, the DNA is TGTGCCAGCTCACCTAGACAGGGGGCGTCTGGGGCCAACGTCCTGACTTTC. V and J are TRBV18 and TRBJ2-6; TRBD1 agrees at 10 bases. The CDR3 runs to 17 residues. V trimming: 3 bases; J trimming: 1 base; junction bases outside the gene matches: 3. Germline V gene data show CDR1 as KGHSH and CDR2 as LQKENI.

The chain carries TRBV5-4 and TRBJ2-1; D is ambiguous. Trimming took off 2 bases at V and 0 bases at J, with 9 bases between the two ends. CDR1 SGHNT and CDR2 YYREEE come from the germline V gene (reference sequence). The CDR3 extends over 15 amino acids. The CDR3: CASSFTTSSYNEQFF. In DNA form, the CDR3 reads TGTGCCAGCAGCTTTACTACGAGCTCCTACAATGAGCAGTTCTTC. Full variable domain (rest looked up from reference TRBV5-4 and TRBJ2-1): ETGVTQSPTHLIKTRGQQVTLRCSSQSGHNTVSWYQQALGQGPQFIFQYYREEENGRGNFPPRFSGLQFPNYSSELNVNALELDDSALYLCASSFTTSSYNEQFFGPGTRLTVL.

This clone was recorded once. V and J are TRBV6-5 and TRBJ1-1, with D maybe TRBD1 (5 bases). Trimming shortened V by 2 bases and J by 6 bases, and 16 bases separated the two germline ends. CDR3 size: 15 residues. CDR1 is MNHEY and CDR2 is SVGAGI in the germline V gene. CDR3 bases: TGTGCCAGCAGTTACGAGAGGAGGGGCAGGGCTGAAGCTTTCTTT. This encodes CASSYERRGRAEAFF.

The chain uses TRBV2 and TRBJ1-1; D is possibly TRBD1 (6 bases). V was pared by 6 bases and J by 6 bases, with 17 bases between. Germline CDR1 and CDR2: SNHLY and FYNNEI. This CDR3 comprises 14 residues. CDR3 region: CASRWAGEGAEAFF. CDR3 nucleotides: TGTGCCAGCAGGTGGGCAGGGGAAGGGGCTGAAGCTTTCTTT.